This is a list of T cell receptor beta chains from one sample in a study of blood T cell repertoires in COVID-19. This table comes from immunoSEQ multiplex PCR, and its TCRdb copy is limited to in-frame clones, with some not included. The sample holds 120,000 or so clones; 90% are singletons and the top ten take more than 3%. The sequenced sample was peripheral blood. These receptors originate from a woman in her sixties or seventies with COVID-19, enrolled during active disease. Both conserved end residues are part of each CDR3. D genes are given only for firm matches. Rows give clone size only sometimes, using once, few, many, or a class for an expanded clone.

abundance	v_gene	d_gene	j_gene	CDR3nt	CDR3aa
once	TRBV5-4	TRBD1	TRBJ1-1	TGTGCCAGCAGCCGCTCGAATTCAGGGGGCTCTGAAGCTTTCTTT	CASSRSNSGGSEAFF
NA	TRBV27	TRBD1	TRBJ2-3	TGTGCCAGCAGTTCCTGGACAGGGGGCGCTTTTCGGACAGATACGCAGTATTTT	CASSSWTGGAFRTDTQYF
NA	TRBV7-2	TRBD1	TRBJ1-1	TGTGCCAGCAGCTCACCAGACAGGGCGAACACTGAAGCTTTCTTT	CASSSPDRANTEAFF
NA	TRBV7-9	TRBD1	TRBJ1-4	TGTGCCAGCAGCTCGCCGACAGGGGCAGGAGAAAAACTGTTTTTT	CASSSPTGAGEKLFF
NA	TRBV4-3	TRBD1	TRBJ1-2	TGCGCCAGCAGCCAAGAAGGACAGGCAACCTATGGCTACACCTTC	CASSQEGQATYGYTF
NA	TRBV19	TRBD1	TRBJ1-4	TGTGCCAGTAGACCGCGAGACGGGACAGGGGATGAAAAACTGTTTTTT	CASRPRDGTGDEKLFF
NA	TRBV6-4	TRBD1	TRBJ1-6	TGTGCCAGCAGTGAGGGACAGCCGAATTCACCCCTCCACTTT	CASSEGQPNSPLHF
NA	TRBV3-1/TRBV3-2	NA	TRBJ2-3	TGTGCCAGCAGCCAGGGAGACGATACGCAGTATTTT	CASSQGDDTQYF
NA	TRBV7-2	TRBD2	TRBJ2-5	TGTGCCAGCAGCTGGGGGGGGTTCGAGACCCAGTACTTC	CASSWGGFETQYF
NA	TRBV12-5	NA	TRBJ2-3	TGTGCTAGTGGTCTCTTAGCGGGCACAGATACGCAGTATTTT	CASGLLAGTDTQYF
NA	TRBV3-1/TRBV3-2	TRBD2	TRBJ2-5	TGTGCCAGCAGGAGGACTAGCGGTTCGAACCAAGAGACCCAGTACTTC	CASRRTSGSNQETQYF
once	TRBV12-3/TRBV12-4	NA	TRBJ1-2	TGTGCCAGCACCCACAGTTCCAACTATGGCTACACCTTC	CASTHSSNYGYTF
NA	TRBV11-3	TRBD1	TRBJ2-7	TGTGCCAGCAGCTCCGGGACAGGGGTTCCCTACGAGCAGTACTTC	CASSSGTGVPYEQYF
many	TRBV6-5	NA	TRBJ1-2	TGTGCCAGCAGAGGACAGTCCAGAGGCTACACCTTC	CASRGQSRGYTF
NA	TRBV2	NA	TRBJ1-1	TGTGCCAGCAGCCTCAGGGCGATGAACACTGAAGCTTTCTTT	CASSLRAMNTEAFF
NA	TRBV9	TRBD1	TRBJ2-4	TGTGCCAGCAGCGCCCGGACAGGGGAAGGGAACATTCAGTACTTC	CASSARTGEGNIQYF
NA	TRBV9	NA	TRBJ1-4	TGTGCCAGCAGCGTAGAGGCAGGGATGCGGGAAAAACTGTTTTTT	CASSVEAGMREKLFF
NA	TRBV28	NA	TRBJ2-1	TGTGCCAGCACCCCCACGGGGGCCTACAATGAGCAGTTCTTC	CASTPTGAYNEQFF
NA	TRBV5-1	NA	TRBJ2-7	TGCGCCAGCAGCTTGGGGCCCCAGTCGAGCGAACAGTACTTC	CASSLGPQSSEQYF
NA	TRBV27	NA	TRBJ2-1	TGTGCCAGCAGCCACCGGACCGACCGGGGCAATGAGCAGTTCTTC	CASSHRTDRGNEQFF
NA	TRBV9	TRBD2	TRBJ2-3	TGTGCCAGCAGCGGCCTCGGGGGGGGCTCAGATACGCAGTATTTT	CASSGLGGGSDTQYF
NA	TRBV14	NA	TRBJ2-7	TGTGCCAGCAGCCACGGACAGTTTCTCGAGTCCGAGCAGTACTTC	CASSHGQFLESEQYF
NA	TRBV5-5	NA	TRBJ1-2	TGTGCCAGCAGAACCCCAGGGGAGAACTATGGCTACACCTTC	CASRTPGENYGYTF
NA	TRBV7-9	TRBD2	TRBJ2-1	TGTGCCAGCAGCTCGCGGGGGGAATCCTACAATGAGCAGTTCTTC	CASSSRGESYNEQFF
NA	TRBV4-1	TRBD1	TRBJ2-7	TGCGCCAGCAGCCTAGAAGGGACAGGGAGCTACGAGCAGTACTTC	CASSLEGTGSYEQYF
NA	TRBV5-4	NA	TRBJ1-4	TGTGCCAGCAGCTTGCTCGGTGAAAAACTGTTTTTT	CASSLLGEKLFF
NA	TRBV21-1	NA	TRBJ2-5	TGTGCCAGCAGCAAAGAGGAGGGGCAAGAGACCCAGTACTTC	CASSKEEGQETQYF
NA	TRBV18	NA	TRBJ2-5	TGTGCCAGCTCACCAGACAGTAGGCAGACCCAGTACTTC	CASSPDSRQTQYF
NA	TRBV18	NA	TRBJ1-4	TGTGCCAGCTCACCATCTTCCCAAAAACTGTTTTTT	CASSPSSQKLFF
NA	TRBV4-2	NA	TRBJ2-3	TGTGCCAGCAGCCAAGAAGCGGGCGACGTCAGCACAGATACGCAGTATTTT	CASSQEAGDVSTDTQYF
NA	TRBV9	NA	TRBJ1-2	TGTGCCAGCAGCGTAGGAGGGGGTACAGCTACCTATGGCTACACCTTC	CASSVGGGTATYGYTF
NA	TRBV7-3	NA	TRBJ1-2	TGTGCCAGCAGCCCAGATGGCTATGGCTACACCTTC	CASSPDGYGYTF
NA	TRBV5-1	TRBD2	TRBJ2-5	TGCGCCAGCAGCGACGGACTAGGGAGACAAGAGACCCAGTACTTC	CASSDGLGRQETQYF
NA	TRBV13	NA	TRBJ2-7	TGTGCCAGCAGCTCCTCCTCCTACGAGCAGTACTTC	CASSSSSYEQYF
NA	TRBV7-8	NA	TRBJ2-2	TGTGCCAGCAGCTTAGTCTCCTCCCGGTCCGGGGAGCTGTTTTTT	CASSLVSSRSGELFF
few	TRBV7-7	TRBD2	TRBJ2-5	TGTGCCAGCAGCCTCAACCGCGCCGGGACTAGCGGGGGAGAGACCCAGTACTTC	CASSLNRAGTSGGETQYF
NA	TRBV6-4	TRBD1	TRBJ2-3	TGTGCCAGCAGTGGGACAGGGGGCACAGATACGCAGTATTTT	CASSGTGGTDTQYF
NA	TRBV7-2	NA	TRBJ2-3	TGTGCCAGCAGCTTAGGACGTTCGGGTACGCAGTATTTT	CASSLGRSGTQYF
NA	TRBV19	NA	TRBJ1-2	TGTGCCAGTACGGGGTTTCGTTATGGCTACACCTTC	CASTGFRYGYTF
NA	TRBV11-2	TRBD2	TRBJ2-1	TGTGCCAGCACCTTAGCGGGGGGGCGTGAAAAGTTCTTC	CASTLAGGREKFF
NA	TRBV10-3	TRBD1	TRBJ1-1	TGTGCCATCAGGAACCCGGACAGGGGCAACACTGAAGCTTTCTTT	CAIRNPDRGNTEAFF
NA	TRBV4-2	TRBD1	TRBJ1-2	TGTGCCAGCAGCCAAGCGACAGGGAACCGTAACTATGGCTACACCTTC	CASSQATGNRNYGYTF
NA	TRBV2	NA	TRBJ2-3	TGTGCCAGCAGACAACCTGTAGCGGAAGATACGCAGTATTTT	CASRQPVAEDTQYF
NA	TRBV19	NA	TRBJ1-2	TGTGCCAGTAGTACCCAGAAGCCCTCACCGGGACTCAACTATGGCTACACCTTC	CASSTQKPSPGLNYGYTF
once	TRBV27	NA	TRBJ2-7	TGTGCCAGCAGTTTATCGGGGGCGGAGCAGTACTTC	CASSLSGAEQYF
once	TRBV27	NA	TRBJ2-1	TGTGCCAGCAGCTACACAACGGGGGTGGATGAGCAGTTCTTC	CASSYTTGVDEQFF
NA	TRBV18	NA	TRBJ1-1	TGTGCCAGCTCACTTTATAATGAAGCTTTCTTT	CASSLYNEAFF
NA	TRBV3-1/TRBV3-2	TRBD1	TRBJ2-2	TGTGCCAGCAGCGGGACAGGGGACGGGGAGCTGTTTTTT	CASSGTGDGELFF
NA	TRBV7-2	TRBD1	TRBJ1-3	TGTGCCAGCAGCGCAAGGACAGGGGAAAGTGGAAACACCATATATTTT	CASSARTGESGNTIYF
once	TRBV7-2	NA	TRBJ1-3	TGTGCCAGCAGCTTAGCTTGGCTCACTGGAAACACCATATATTTT	CASSLAWLTGNTIYF
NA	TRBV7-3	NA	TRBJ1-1	TGTGCCAGCAGCTTAAGTCCCCAGGGGAGGGTTGAAGCTTTCTTT	CASSLSPQGRVEAFF
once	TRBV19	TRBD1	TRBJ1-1	TGTGCCAGTAGTATATTTGGCGAGGGGGCTAACACTGAAGCTTTCTTT	CASSIFGEGANTEAFF
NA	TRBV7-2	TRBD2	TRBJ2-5	TGTGCCAGCAGCTTAGTGGGGACTAGCGGGGTGGAGACCCAGTACTTC	CASSLVGTSGVETQYF
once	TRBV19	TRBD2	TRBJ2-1	TGTGCCAGTGAGAGGTTAGCGGGGGGGCGGGATGAGCAGTTCTTC	CASERLAGGRDEQFF
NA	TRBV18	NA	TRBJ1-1	TGTGCCAGCTCACCAGTCCCGGGGGACGCTGAAGCTTTCTTT	CASSPVPGDAEAFF
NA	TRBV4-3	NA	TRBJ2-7	TGCGCCAGCAGCCAAGACCGGCGAGCCGGGGTCGAGCAGTACTTC	CASSQDRRAGVEQYF
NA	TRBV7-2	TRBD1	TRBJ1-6	TGTGCCAGCAGCTTAAGTACTGGACAGGGGATAAATTCACCCCTCCACTTT	CASSLSTGQGINSPLHF